This T cell receptor (beta chain) came from a study of T cell responses to AZD1222 COVID-19 vaccine. Study findings and constraints: Vaccine-related CD4 TCRs covered spike, predominating at 160-218 and 743-854. The donors showed a predominance of white British ancestry and of females, with possible underestimation of clonal diversity. Only six individuals given AZD1222 were seropositive at baseline. Spike-specific TCR breadth and depth were elevated following two AZD1222 doses.

J was trimmed by 1 base and V by 5 bases; bases with no gene match: 20. This CDR3 is built from 20 residues. Germline CDR1 and CDR2: LNHDA and SQIVND (reference sequence). Details on this clone: Its matching antigen is unknown.

TCRdb keeps only in-frame clones here, not all; method: immunoSEQ multiplex PCR. The sample lists about 270,000 clones, almost 95% seen once, with around 0.6% in the top ten. This receptor was identified in an adult who received the AZD1222 COVID-19 vaccine. The rearrangement joins TRBV19 to TRBJ2-5, with 9 bases lining up with TRBD1. Material: peripheral blood, obtained 28 days after the second AZD1222 dose. The CDR3 sequence is CASSQASGLQQGARQETQYF. The CDR3 region has the DNA TGTGCCAGTAGTCAAGCATCGGGACTGCAACAGGGGGCCCGCCAAGAGACCCAGTACTTC.